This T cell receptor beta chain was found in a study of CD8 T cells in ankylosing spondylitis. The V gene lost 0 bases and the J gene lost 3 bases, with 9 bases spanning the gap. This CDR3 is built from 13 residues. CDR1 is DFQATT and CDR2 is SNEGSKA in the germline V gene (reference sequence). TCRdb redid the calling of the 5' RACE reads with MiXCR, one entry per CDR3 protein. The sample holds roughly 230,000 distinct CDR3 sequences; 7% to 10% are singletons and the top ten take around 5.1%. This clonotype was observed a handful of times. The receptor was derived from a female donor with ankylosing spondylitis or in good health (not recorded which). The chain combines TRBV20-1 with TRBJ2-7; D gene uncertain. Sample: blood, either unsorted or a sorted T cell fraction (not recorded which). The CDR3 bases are TGCAGTGCTAGAGATAGGTACAGCTACGAGCAGTACTTC. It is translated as CSARDRYSYEQYF.